The 27 T cell receptor beta chains presented below share a single source sample, sequenced in a study of cytomegalovirus exposure and HLA in healthy donors. The PCR ran on 60 Vbeta and 13 Jbeta primers. The repertoire was sequenced with immunoSEQ multiplex PCR; TCRdb's copy has only in-frame clones and lacks some. The sample includes tens of thousands of clones, about four fifths seen only once; the top ten take about 30%. The sequenced sample was PBMCs. These receptor sequences come from a man aged 50 or older in good health and CMV-seropositive.

This clone showed up just once. The chain carries TRBV7-9 and TRBJ2-3; D is perhaps TRBD2 (6 bases). The V gene lost 10 bases and the J gene lost 1 base, with 18 bases spanning the gap. The CDR3 is 15 residues long. Germline CDR1 reads SEHNR; CDR2 reads FQNEAQ (reference sequence). The CDR3 sequence: CATLEVGGGTDTQYF. The CDR3 coding sequence is TGTGCCACCCTCGAGGTCGGGGGAGGCACAGATACGCAGTATTTT.

The rearrangement uses TRBV21-1 and TRBJ2-1; TRBD2 reflects the table's D call only, with no check against the DNA. TRBV21-1 has pseudogene status. This CDR3 is 16 amino acids long. The CDR3 protein is CASSNISVLRWNEQFF. For the CDR3, the DNA is TGTGCCAGCAGCAATATATCGGTCCTACGTTGGAATGAGCAGTTCTTC.

The chain links TRBV14 to TRBJ2-3; D possibly corresponds to TRBD1 (7 bases). Germline V CDR1 and CDR2: SGHDN, FVKESK. V was clipped by 3 bases and J by 3 bases, with 16 bases between them. CDR3 length: 16 residues. The CDR3 region is CASSQLRQGGTDTQYF. CDR3 bases: TGTGCCAGCAGCCAGCTCAGACAGGGAGGAACAGATACGCAGTATTTT.

This clone appeared a few times. The rearrangement links TRBV6-5 to TRBJ1-1; maybe TRBD1 (6 bases). V was clipped by 8 bases and J by 1 base, with 17 bases between them. The germline V gene encodes CDR1 MNHEY and CDR2 SVGAGI. The CDR3 consists of 15 residues. Here the CDR3 DNA reads TGTGCCAGCTCCAGACCGGGACATAAGAACACTGAAGCTTTCTTT. This gives the protein CASSRPGHKNTEAFF.

This clone has just a few counts. The rearrangement joins TRBV29-1 to TRBJ1-1, with D possibly being TRBD1 (6 bases). This CDR3 is built from 12 residues. Between the trimmed V and J ends, which lost 5 bases and 4 bases, there was a span of 11 bases. Germline V CDR1 and CDR2: SQVTM, ANQGSEA. CDR3 sequence: CSVIAGVTEAFF. The CDR3 region has the DNA TGCAGCGTTATAGCAGGGGTCACTGAAGCTTTCTTT.

The chain links TRBV6-4 to TRBJ1-1; D might be TRBD1 (6 bases). Trimming took 5 bases from V and 1 from J, leaving 14 bases between them. The CDR3 runs to 15 residues. CDR1 is MRHNA, CDR2 SNTAGT, per germline. The CDR3 nucleotides are TGTGCCAGCAGTCCATCCAGGGGTAAGAACACTGAAGCTTTCTTT. Translated, it gives CASSPSRGKNTEAFF.

V usage is TRBV6-5 and J usage is TRBJ1-1, with 9 bases fitting TRBD1. The V and J ends lost 5 bases and 7 bases, in that order; junction bases with no gene match: 8. The length of the CDR3 is 14 residues. Germline V lookup: CDR1 MNHEY, CDR2 SVGAGI. The CDR3 is CASSVDRGRSEAFF. CDR3 DNA: TGTGCCAGCAGTGTGGACAGGGGACGGAGTGAAGCTTTCTTT.

The J gene is TRBJ2-2, the V gene TRBV27; TRBD1 matches 7 bases. Germline CDR1 and CDR2: MNHEY and SMNVEV (reference sequence). The V segment lost 4 bases and the J segment 6 bases; nucleotides outside the gene matches: 5. The CDR3 has 14 amino acids. CDR3 DNA sequence: TGTGCCAGCAGTTCTTACAGGGGACCCGGGGAGCTGTTTTTT. Residues: CASSSYRGPGELFF.

This chain links TRBV6-1 with TRBJ2-6, with D unclear. The V and J ends lost 9 bases and 0 bases respectively, with 12 bases between them. In germline, CDR1 is MNHNS, CDR2 SASEGT. This CDR3 has 15 amino acids. CDR3 nucleotide sequence: TGTGCCAGTTCCCGATCCAGCTCTGGGGCCAACGTCCTGACTTTC. Translation: CASSRSSSGANVLTF.

Note on this clone: One end of the junction varies from germline; a read error may be responsible. This sequence joins TRBV7-9 and TRBJ1-4; unclear D gene. The CDR3 loop spans 15 amino acids. Germline V CDR1 and CDR2: SEHNR, FQNEAQ (reference sequence). For the CDR3, the DNA is TGTGCCATCAGCTTAGGTTTGAGCACTAATGAAAAACTGTTTTTT. This gives the protein CAISLGLSTNEKLFF.

The chain has TRBV19 and TRBJ1-1; 9 bases fit TRBD1. The CDR3 length is 16 residues. J was trimmed by 4 bases and V by 7 bases; bases with no gene match: 13. Germline-derived CDR1 and CDR2 are LNHDA and SQIVND (reference sequence). The CDR3 DNA follows: TGTGCCAGTATACCGGGACAGGGAGGTGGTGGCACTGAAGCTTTCTTT. It specifies CASIPGQGGGGTEAFF.

The table lists this clone with a few counts. One junction end disagrees with the germline gene, perhaps due to a read error. The chain recombines TRBV7-9 with TRBJ1-1; no firm D call. CDR1 is SEHNR, CDR2 FQNEAQ, per germline (reference sequence). This CDR3 has 13 amino acids. In DNA form, the CDR3 reads TGTTCCAGCAGCTTCGGGTCGAACACTGAAGCTTTCTTT. Its protein product is CSSSFGSNTEAFF.

This clone was seen once. The rearrangement links TRBV21-1 to TRBJ2-3; the table assigns TRBD2, which was not confirmed against the DNA. TRBV21-1 is recorded as a pseudogene. This CDR3 is 18 amino acids long. The CDR3 loop is CASSSKEPARHFADTQYF. CDR3 bases: TGTGCCAGCAGCTCAAAGGAACCAGCGAGGCATTTCGCAGATACGCAGTATTTT.

This clone was observed a few times. Its ends do not fully match the called genes, so a read error is possible. The chain links TRBV5-4 to TRBJ1-3, with a possible D match to TRBD1 (6 bases). The CDR3 totals 16 residues. The V gene's germline CDR1 is SGHNT and CDR2 YYREEE (reference sequence). CDR3 nucleotide sequence: TGTGCCAGCAGCCTCCGACAGGCCTTTCTCTGGAAACACCATATATTT. This gives the protein CASSLRQAFLWKHHIF.

This clone was counted only a few times. The chain uses TRBV2 and TRBJ2-1; 9 bases are a match to TRBD2. Trimming at V came to 6 bases and at J to 8 bases, leaving 8 bases not matched to a gene. The CDR3 consists of 14 residues. From germline, CDR1 is SNHLY and CDR2 FYNNEI. In nucleotides, the CDR3 is TGTGCCAGCAGGCCGGGACTAGCTTCATATGAGCAGTTCTTC. Translating gives CASRPGLASYEQFF.

The chain has TRBV7-2 and TRBJ2-3; 12 bases align to TRBD2. After removal of 5 bases from V and 2 bases from J, the junction contained 5 bases not matched to a gene. The CDR3 is made up of 16 amino acids. Per the germline V gene, CDR1 is SGHTA and CDR2 is FQGNSA. The CDR3 sequence is CASSTTSGGYTDTQYF. CDR3 bases: TGTGCCAGCAGCACGACTAGCGGGGGATACACAGATACGCAGTATTTT.

The chain employs TRBV4-1 and TRBJ1-5, with D perhaps matching TRBD1 (6 bases). The CDR3 sequence is 17 residues long. Between the trimmed V and J ends, which lost 4 bases and 6 bases, there was a span of 22 bases. CDR1 and CDR2 (germline): MGHRA, YSYEKL. CDR3: CASSRLSPGVGGQPQHF. The CDR3, as DNA: TGCGCCAGCAGCCGATTAAGCCCAGGGGTAGGGGGTCAGCCCCAGCATTTT.

The chain couples TRBV5-4 to TRBJ2-5, with 10 bases lining up with TRBD2. The last part of the DNA fits TRBJ2-7 better; the J call may be wrong. The CDR3 runs to 16 residues. CDR1 is SGHNT, CDR2 YYREEE, per germline (reference sequence). CDR3 protein: CASSLGLAGVSYEQYF. In DNA form, the CDR3 reads TGTGCCAGCAGCTTGGGTCTAGCGGGAGTTTCCTACGAGCAGTACTTC.

The chain combines TRBV6-1 with TRBJ1-5; 7 bases are shared with TRBD1. The CDR3 covers 13 residues. Germline values: CDR1 MNHNS, CDR2 SASEGT. The J segment lost 7 bases and the V segment lost 8 bases, leaving 8 bases of the junction unmatched. The CDR3 loop reads CASRQGYRQPQHF. The DNA of the CDR3 is TGTGCCAGCCGACAGGGATACCGGCAGCCCCAGCATTTT.

The sample holds one count of this clone. The V gene is TRBV10-1, the J gene TRBJ2-1; 11 positions agree with TRBD2. The CDR3 sequence is 15 residues long. With V trimmed by 7 bases and J by 7 bases, 9 bases remained unmatched. Germline V gives CDR1 WNHNN, CDR2 SYGVQD (reference sequence). The chain's CDR3 is CASIFSGRAENEQFF. The CDR3 DNA reads as TGCGCCAGCATCTTTAGCGGGAGGGCCGAAAATGAGCAGTTCTTC.

The gene calls are TRBV19 and TRBJ2-7; 11 nucleotides align to TRBD2. Germline V gives CDR1 LNHDA, CDR2 SQIVND (reference sequence). The CDR3 consists of 14 residues. V lost 4 bases and J lost 3; bases outside the gene matches: 2. The CDR3 is CASSTTSGNYEQYF. The CDR3 DNA is TGTGCCAGTAGTACGACTAGCGGGAACTACGAGCAGTACTTC.

Only a few counts were recorded for this clone. The V and J genes are TRBV6-6 and TRBJ1-3; D ambiguous. Trimming left V 7 bases short and J 0 bases short, with 7 bases between. The CDR3 has 13 amino acids. Per germline, CDR1 MNHNY and CDR2 SVGAGI (reference sequence). The CDR3 DNA sequence: TGTGCCAGCACCCTTTCCTCTGGAAACACCATATATTTT. Translation: CASTLSSGNTIYF.

CDR3 coding DNA: TGTGCTAGTGGTTTGGAAACACCGGGACAGGGGGTCTCTGGGGCCAACGTCCTGACTTTC. It is translated as CASGLETPGQGVSGANVLTF. This sequence joins TRBV12-5 and TRBJ2-6, with TRBD1 identical over 11 bases. The CDR3 runs 20 residues. With 1 base clipped from V and 0 bases from J, the junction kept 8 bases outside the gene matches. From germline, CDR1 is LGHNT and CDR2 FRNRAP.

The chain has TRBV6-1 and TRBJ2-1; 14 nucleotides agree with TRBD2. The CDR3 contains 14 residues. CDR1 is MNHNS and CDR2 is SASEGT in the germline V gene. With 4 bases clipped from V and 9 bases from J, the junction kept 2 bases outside the gene matches. The CDR3 region has the DNA TGTGCCAGCAGTGGACTAGCGGGAGGGGGTGAGCAGTTCTTC. It codes for CASSGLAGGGEQFF.

The gene calls are TRBV19 and TRBJ2-7; no firm D call. Trimming cost V 3 bases and J 5 bases, with 14 bases left between them. The CDR3 is 14 residues long. Germline V lookup: CDR1 LNHDA, CDR2 SQIVND (reference sequence). CDR3 sequence reads: CASSIFGLMNEQYF. CDR3 coding DNA: TGTGCCAGTAGTATTTTTGGGCTTATGAACGAGCAGTACTTC.

The gene calls are TRBV25-1 and TRBJ2-7; TRBD1 matches 7 bases. The CDR3 loop spans 15 amino acids. After removal of 1 base from V and 0 bases from J, the junction contained 3 bases not matched to a gene. Per the germline V gene, CDR1 is MGHDK and CDR2 is SYGVNS. CDR3 nucleotide sequence: TGTGCCAGCAGTGAATTCACAGGGGCCTCCTACGAGCAGTACTTC. It is translated as CASSEFTGASYEQYF.

V gene TRBV6-4 combines with J gene TRBJ2-3, with 8 bases that match TRBD1. V lost 6 bases to trimming and J lost 3 bases; unmatched junction nucleotides: 2. The CDR3 consists of 13 residues. CDR1 is MRHNA, CDR2 SNTAGT, per germline. In DNA, the CDR3 is TGTGCCAGCAGCCGGACAGGGACAGATACGCAGTATTTT. This translates into CASSRTGTDTQYF.